This T cell receptor (beta chain) was sequenced during a study of T cells in Graves' hyperthyroidism and ophthalmopathy. Broader study findings: Blood also contained most expanded thyroid clonotypes above 0.001.

Diagnoses used clinical symptoms, serum thyroxine and TRAb, thyroid ultrasound and orbital computed tomography. Fresh peripheral blood, around 9.2 ml of it, supplied the PBMCs. CDR3 length: 15 amino acids. Trimming at V came to 3 bases and at J to 2 bases, leaving 4 bases not matched to a gene. Germline V gene lookup returns CDR1 LNHDA and CDR2 SQIVND (reference sequence). There were TCR beta CDR3 regions amplified from RNA transcripts. TCR CDR3 regions were first amplified by RT-PCR with HTBI primers. One entry per CDR3 protein, called by TCRdb with MiXCR from the multiplex PCR reads. The sample has about 640,000 distinct CDR3 sequences; about 15% are singletons. Points on this clonotype: Antigen unknown.

The sample was blood. The rearrangement links TRBV19 to TRBJ2-7, with 10 bases matching TRBD2. The TCR originated in a woman in her 50s with Graves' ophthalmopathy. CDR3 amino acids: CASSIGLADPYEQYF. The CDR3 bases are TGTGCCAGTAGTATCGGACTAGCGGATCCCTACGAGCAGTACTTC.